The 21 T cell receptor beta chains given below trace back to one sample, sequenced in a study of blood T cells in healthy people across ages. The use of a sample-barcoded 5' primer and a J-beta primer mix characterized a second PCR of roughly 6 to 11 cycles. TCRdb re-called the 5' RACE reads through MiXCR, storing one row per CDR3 protein. The data hold approximately 780,000 distinct CDR3 sequences, with under 30% observed a single time. This sample also appeared in a second study, on T cells of mothers and their children.

Material for sequencing was blood. These TCRs come from a boy younger than 18 in good health.

The chain joins TRBV28 to TRBJ2-4, with TRBD1 as a possible D gene (6 bases). The ends were cut back, 4 bases at V and 0 bases at J, with 10 bases in the middle. The CDR3 contains 15 residues. Germline CDR1 MDHEN, CDR2 SYDVKM. The CDR3 nucleotides read TGTGCCAGCAGTTGGGACAACTTAGCCAAAAACATTCAGTACTTC. Translated, it gives CASSWDNLAKNIQYF.

This clonotype was recorded a few times. The V and J genes are TRBV7-6 and TRBJ2-2, with D hard to call. Germline assignment: CDR1 SGHVS and CDR2 FNYEAQ. Deletions cut 1 base from V and 7 bases from J, with 7 bases between. CDR3 length: 13 amino acids. Written as DNA, the CDR3 is TGTGCCAGCAGCTTAGACGGCGTCGGGGAGCTGTTTTTT. Protein: CASSLDGVGELFF.

This chain joins TRBV20-1 and TRBJ2-5; D unresolved. Per the germline V gene, CDR1 is DFQATT and CDR2 is SNEGSKA (reference sequence). Trimming shortened V by 1 base and J by 0 bases, and 15 bases separated the two germline ends. This CDR3 spans 16 amino acids. This CDR3 is CSARAPGSSYQETQYF. The CDR3 DNA reads as TGCAGTGCTAGAGCCCCGGGTAGCAGCTACCAAGAGACCCAGTACTTC.

This chain uses TRBV5-5 with TRBJ1-2; the D is unclear. The length of the CDR3 is 14 residues. The germline V gene encodes CDR1 SGHKS and CDR2 YYEKEE (reference sequence). Between the trimmed V and J ends, which lost 3 bases and 0 bases, there was a span of 9 bases. Here the CDR3 DNA reads TGTGCCAGCAGCTACGAAACAGCTAACTATGGCTACACCTTC. It translates to CASSYETANYGYTF.

In its sample, this clonotype was seen a few times. The chain couples TRBV29-1 to TRBJ1-4; D unclear. Trimming removed 2 bases at V and 5 bases at J, with 0 bases between. CDR1 is SQVTM, CDR2 ANQGSEA, per germline. The CDR3 is 10 residues long. This CDR3 reads CSVENEKLFF. In DNA form, the CDR3 reads TGCAGCGTTGAAAATGAAAAACTGTTTTTT.

This clonotype was detected only a few times. This chain joins TRBV4-1 and TRBJ2-1; no reliable D call. The CDR3 is made up of 16 amino acids. The V gene's germline CDR1 is MGHRA and CDR2 YSYEKL. Trimming removed 4 bases at V and 5 bases at J, with 18 bases between. DNA for the CDR3: TGCGCCAGCAGCCTAGTAGGGCAAGGCACCGACAATGAGCAGTTCTTC. Its translation is CASSLVGQGTDNEQFF.

The chain recombines TRBV6-5 with TRBJ1-2, with 7 bases matching TRBD1. V was pared by 2 bases and J by 0 bases, with 9 bases of the junction left unmatched. The CDR3 is 17 amino acids. In germline, CDR1 is MNHEY, CDR2 SVGAGI. This CDR3 is CASSYPLRQGSNYGYTF. CDR3 sequence (DNA): TGTGCCAGCAGTTACCCTCTTCGACAGGGCTCTAACTATGGCTACACCTTC.

The chain recombines TRBV10-1 with TRBJ2-5; D is ambiguous. The germline V gene encodes CDR1 WNHNN and CDR2 SYGVQD (reference sequence). V gave up 0 bases and J gave up 6 bases, with 11 bases separating them. The CDR3 consists of 14 residues. The DNA for the CDR3 is TGCGCCAGCAGTGAGTCGAAGGACGGTCAGACCCAGTACTTC. It yields the protein CASSESKDGQTQYF.

This clonotype has a handful of counts. The V call is TRBV7-9, the J call TRBJ1-5, with TRBD1 as a possible D gene (6 bases). Trimming cost V 2 bases and J 9 bases, with 11 bases left between them. Germline values: CDR1 SEHNR, CDR2 FQNEAQ (reference sequence). This CDR3 spans 13 amino acids. The CDR3 DNA follows: TGTGCCAGCAGCTTACAGGGGCCTGGGCCCCAGCATTTT. Encoded protein: CASSLQGPGPQHF.

The chain employs TRBV5-1 and TRBJ2-7, with D tentatively TRBD1 (7 bases). Trimming took off 6 bases at V and 3 bases at J, with 19 bases between the two ends. This CDR3 region has 15 residues. Germline CDR1 SGHRS, CDR2 YFSETQ. The CDR3: CASTQDGQGGYEQYF. The CDR3 bases are TGCGCCAGCACCCAGGATGGGCAGGGGGGCTACGAGCAGTACTTC.

This clonotype turned up a few times. This rearrangement joins TRBV9 to TRBJ1-2; 7 bases agree with TRBD1. The germline V gene has CDR1 SGDLS and CDR2 YYNGEE. There are 14 residues in the CDR3. V lost 2 bases and J lost 2; bases outside the gene matches: 3. The CDR3 nucleotides read TGTGCCAGCAGCGTTCGACAGGGAAACTATGGCTACACCTTC. Encoded protein: CASSVRQGNYGYTF.

The chain has TRBV4-1 and TRBJ2-5; 8 bases map to TRBD2. CDR1 and CDR2 from the germline V gene are MGHRA and YSYEKL. V trimming: 4 bases; J trimming: 9 bases; junction bases outside the gene matches: 10. The CDR3 totals 14 residues. Here the CDR3 reads CASSPWAGGLPQYF. The DNA for the CDR3 is TGCGCCAGCAGCCCCTGGGCGGGGGGCCTGCCCCAGTACTTC.

The V call is TRBV7-3, the J call TRBJ2-4; the D call may be TRBD1 or TRBD2 (6 bases each). V lost 5 bases and J 7 bases, leaving 12 bases between the germline ends. The CDR3 has 13 amino acids. Per germline, CDR1 SGHTA and CDR2 FQGTGA. The DNA for the CDR3 is TGTGCCAGCAGCCCACCGGGGGCTAACATTCAGTACTTC. This encodes CASSPPGANIQYF. The full variable domain, with the rest looked up from reference TRBV7-3 and TRBJ2-4, is GAGVSQTPSNKVTEKGKYVELRCDPISGHTALYWYRQSLGQGPEFLIYFQGTGAADDSGLPNDRFFAVRPEGSVSTLKIQRTERGDSAVYLCASSPPGANIQYFGAGTRLSVL.

A single count supports this clonotype. The rearrangement joins TRBV4-1 to TRBJ2-1; D not resolved. The CDR3 extends over 13 amino acids. The ends were cut back, 2 bases at V and 6 bases at J, with 8 bases in the middle. Looked up from germline, CDR1 is MGHRA and CDR2 is YSYEKL. CDR3 in amino acids: CASSQTDSNEQFF. In DNA, the CDR3 is TGCGCCAGCAGCCAAACGGATTCCAATGAGCAGTTCTTC.

The V gene is TRBV7-9, the J gene TRBJ1-4; D gene unclear. The germline V and J ends were trimmed by 3 bases and 6 bases, with 23 bases remaining between them. The CDR3 is 18 residues long. Per the germline V gene, CDR1 is SEHNR and CDR2 is FQNEAQ (reference sequence). The CDR3 spells CASSLWQASPFGDEKLFF. In DNA form, the CDR3 reads TGTGCCAGCAGCTTGTGGCAGGCAAGTCCTTTCGGGGATGAAAAACTGTTTTTT.

The rearrangement uses TRBV10-3 and TRBJ2-5, with D maybe TRBD1 (6 bases). The CDR3 has 14 amino acids. Germline V gene sequence: CDR1 ENHRY, CDR2 SYGVKD. V gave up 3 bases and J gave up 4 bases, with 12 bases separating them. CDR3 sequence: CAISETGLIETQYF. The CDR3 coding sequence is TGTGCCATCAGTGAAACAGGGTTAATAGAGACCCAGTACTTC.

The J gene is TRBJ1-1, the V gene TRBV25-1, with 8 bases identical to TRBD1. Germline loops: CDR1 MGHDK, CDR2 SYGVNS. CDR3 size: 14 residues. The V and J ends lost 7 bases and 3 bases, in that order; junction bases with no gene match: 7. CDR3: CASTRGQGHTEAFF. CDR3 nucleotide sequence: TGTGCCAGCACCAGAGGACAGGGTCACACTGAAGCTTTCTTT.

The table lists this clonotype with a few counts. V usage is TRBV10-2 and J usage is TRBJ2-1, with 13 positions matching TRBD2. Germline V CDR1 and CDR2: WSHSY, SAAADI. V dropped 0 bases and J dropped 7; count of bases not matched to a gene: 9. The CDR3 runs 18 residues. In DNA form, the CDR3 reads TGCGCCAGCAGTGAGTCGAGAGTACTAGCGGGGGGGCCGAATGAGCAGTTCTTC. The encoded protein is CASSESRVLAGGPNEQFF.

This rearrangement joins TRBV12-3 or TRBV12-4 to TRBJ2-3; 8 nucleotides match TRBD2. Losses at the gene ends were 5 bases for V and 7 bases for J; bases not matched to a gene: 2. CDR3 length: 12 residues. The CDR3 DNA reads as TGTGCCAGCAGTAGGACTAGCAATACGCAGTATTTT. This translates into CASSRTSNTQYF.

This clonotype was seen only a few times. V is TRBV12-3 or TRBV12-4 and J is TRBJ2-5; possibly TRBD2 for D (6 bases). V lost 1 base and J lost 3, with 9 bases in between. The CDR3 loop spans 14 amino acids. CDR3 amino acids: CASSLGVAEETQYF. DNA of the CDR3: TGTGCCAGCAGTTTAGGGGTAGCGGAAGAGACCCAGTACTTC.

The table lists this clonotype with a few counts. The chain links TRBV7-9 to TRBJ2-1; tentatively, D is TRBD2 (6 bases). The J call may be mistaken, given a closer DNA end match to TRBJ2-5. Germline loops: CDR1 SEHNR, CDR2 FQNEAQ (reference sequence). The CDR3 contains 13 residues. CDR3 in DNA: TGTGCCAGCAGCTCTAGCGATGTAGAGACCCAGTACTTC. Protein product: CASSSSDVETQYF.